This section outlines one TCR beta chain sequence together with its context. The sample is drawn from a study of chemoradiotherapy in HPV16-positive cancers. Using immunoSEQ multiplex PCR, the repertoire was profiled, and TCRdb retains in-frame clones only, with some absent. This sample has about 67,000 clones, with roughly 86% found just once. The germline V gene encodes CDR1 SGHVS and CDR2 FNYEAQ. This CDR3 has 15 residues. V lost 6 bases to trimming and J lost 4 bases; unmatched junction nucleotides: 7. Over chemoradiotherapy, repertoires were sampled more than once. The rearrangement joins TRBV7-6 to TRBJ2-7; 12 nucleotides line up with TRBD1. The sample was blood, taken from a patient who underwent chemoradiotherapy. The sequence was obtained from a human donor with HPV-associated anogenital cancer. CDR3 sequence: CASSQGQGAVYEQYF. The CDR3 DNA reads TGTGCCAGCAGTCAGGGACAGGGGGCTGTATACGAGCAGTACTTC. Full variable domain (remainder filled in from reference TRBV7-6 and TRBJ2-7): GAGVSQSPRYKVTKRGQDVALRCDPISGHVSLYWYRQALGQGPEFLTYFNYEAQQDKSGLPNDRFSAERPEGSISTLTIQRTEQRDSAMYRCASSQGQGAVYEQYFGPGTRLTVT.